A single T cell receptor beta chain is shown here with its context. Its antigen is currently unknown. This sample was taken from a study of T cell responses to AZD1222 COVID-19 vaccine. Here immunoSEQ multiplex PCR was the method, and the copy in TCRdb shows in-frame clones only, minus some. The profile shows more than 140,000 clones, more than 85% of them singletons. Trimming stripped 0 bases from V and 7 bases from J, with 12 bases between. CDR1 is GTSNPN, CDR2 SVGIG, per germline (reference sequence). The CDR3 runs to 13 residues. General observations from the study: Spike-specific TCR depth and breadth grew after two AZD1222 doses. Clonal diversity may have been underestimated, and the donors were mostly white British, with more females than males. Spike-wide vaccine-associated CD4 TCRs dominated at 160-218 and 743-854. Regions left unmutated in variants are reportedly the target of nearly half of spike-specific TCRs.

V is TRBV30 and J is TRBJ2-5; tentatively, D is TRBD2 (5 bases). This specimen was peripheral blood, taken on day 0 of MenACWY control vaccination. This TCR derives from an adult in good health. The CDR3 DNA reads TGTGCCTGGAGTGTACTGATAGGAGGGACCCAGTACTTC. Residues: CAWSVLIGGTQYF.